What follows are 32 T cell receptor beta chains derived from one specimen sequenced in a study of Graves' ophthalmopathy and Graves' hyperthyroidism. Beta-chain TCR CDR3 regions were amplified from RNA transcripts. RT-PCR was first run with HTBI primers, then multiplex PCR in a second round. TCRdb ran MiXCR on the multiplex PCR reads and lists one entry per CDR3 protein. The sample consists of roughly 350,000 distinct CDR3 sequences, about 18% of them appearing once. Input material: peripheral blood. The receptors originated from an adult woman with stable Graves' hyperthyroidism.

This clonotype has a count of ten or more. This chain links TRBV28 with TRBJ1-2, with 7 bases matching TRBD1. Germline CDR1 reads MDHEN; CDR2 reads SYDVKM. CDR3 size: 14 residues. Trimming cost V 4 bases and J 8 bases; bases outside gene matches: 10. The CDR3 region is CASSSDGQALGYTF. The CDR3 DNA sequence: TGTGCCAGCAGTTCGGACGGACAGGCTCTGGGCTACACCTTC.

This clonotype was counted many times. The chain carries TRBV7-9 and TRBJ2-7; tentative D call: TRBD2 (6 bases). CDR1 is SEHNR, CDR2 FQNEAQ, per germline (reference sequence). The CDR3 runs to 14 residues. Between the trimmed V and J ends, which lost 3 bases and 5 bases, there was a span of 14 bases. CDR3 coding DNA: TGTGCCAGCAGCTTGGCGGCAGGCGGGAACGAGCAGTACTTC. Amino acid sequence: CASSLAAGGNEQYF.

The chain is built from TRBV27 and TRBJ2-7; D perhaps matches TRBD2 (5 bases). Germline-derived CDR1 and CDR2 are MNHEY and SMNVEV (reference sequence). The length of the CDR3 is 17 residues. V was clipped by 4 bases and J by 0 bases, with 19 bases between them. Written as DNA, the CDR3 is TGTGCCAGCAGTTCCGGGGAGTGGAGCGCCCACTCCTACGAGCAGTACTTC. Its translation: CASSSGEWSAHSYEQYF.

This clonotype was seen many times. A much larger clonotype is one base distant, so this may be a read error. V is TRBV25-1 and J is TRBJ1-2; 8 nucleotides agree with TRBD1. The CDR3 sequence is 13 residues long. Germline-derived CDR1 and CDR2 are MGHDK and SYGVNS. With 2 bases clipped from V and 4 bases from J, the junction kept 0 bases outside the gene matches. Here the CDR3 reads CASSEQGAYGYTF. The CDR3 DNA is TGTGCCAGCAGTGAACAGGGGGCCTATGGCTACACCTTC.

The sample holds many counts of this clonotype. This rearrangement joins TRBV6-2 or TRBV6-3 to TRBJ2-7, with 9 bases that match TRBD2. The CDR3 covers 14 residues. CDR1 MNHEY and CDR2 SVGEGT come from the germline V gene. V lost 6 bases, J lost 7 bases, and 10 bases stayed unmatched. The DNA of the CDR3 is TGTGCCAGCAGGTCGGGACTAGCTCCTGGGGAGCAGTACTTC. Residues: CASRSGLAPGEQYF.

On this clonotype: This may be a read error: a much more frequent sequence differs by one nucleotide. The chain couples TRBV20-1 to TRBJ2-2, with 8 bases matching TRBD2. CDR1 and CDR2 (germline): DFQATT, SNEGSKA (reference sequence). Unmatched junction bases numbered 10, after V lost 3 bases and J lost 7 bases. The CDR3 has 15 residues. CDR3 sequence (DNA): TGCAGTGCTAGCCCCTTAGGACTAGCCAGCGGGGAGCTGTTTTTT. As protein: CSASPLGLASGELFF.

The rearrangement links TRBV2 to TRBJ1-5, with no clear D. Deletions cut 5 bases from V and 3 bases from J, with 14 bases between. This CDR3 has 15 amino acids. CDR1 is SNHLY, CDR2 FYNNEI, per germline. CDR3: CASSREGPINQPQHF. The CDR3 nucleotides are TGTGCCAGCAGTCGTGAAGGGCCAATCAATCAGCCCCAGCATTTT.

This clonotype was seen many times. The chain uses TRBV12-3 or TRBV12-4 and TRBJ2-5, with TRBD1 matching over 7 bases. This CDR3 spans 13 amino acids. The V gene end was trimmed by 5 bases and the J gene end by 0 bases; junction bases not matched to a gene: 0. CDR3 DNA: TGTGCCAGCAGTGGGACAGACCAAGAGACCCAGTACTTC. The encoded protein is CASSGTDQETQYF.

The chain is built from TRBV29-1 and TRBJ2-7; 7 nucleotides align to TRBD1. The V gene end was trimmed by 4 bases and the J gene end by 0 bases; junction bases not matched to a gene: 6. This CDR3 contains 14 residues. Per the germline V gene, CDR1 is SQVTM and CDR2 is ANQGSEA. The CDR3 loop reads CSVGGQSSSYEQYF. For the CDR3, the DNA is TGCAGCGTTGGGGGACAGTCGAGCTCCTACGAGCAGTACTTC.

This clonotype was picked up a small number of times. A much larger clone is a single base away; this may be a read error. The chain is built from TRBV28 and TRBJ2-5; D possibly corresponds to TRBD2 (6 bases). CDR1 and CDR2 (germline): MDHEN, SYDVKM. The CDR3 has 14 residues. The CDR3: CASSFFGEEETKYF. CDR3 nucleotides: TGTGCCAGCAGTTTTTTTGGGGAGGAAGAGACCAAGTACTTC.

This clonotype was observed at least ten times. V is TRBV7-3 and J is TRBJ2-7, with 9 nucleotides matching TRBD2. CDR1 and CDR2 (germline): SGHTA, FQGTGA. V dropped 1 base and J dropped 4; count of bases not matched to a gene: 17. The CDR3 is made up of 19 amino acids. CDR3 in amino acids: CASSLKRVGASGVGYEQYF. The CDR3 bases are TGTGCCAGCAGCTTAAAAAGGGTCGGGGCTAGCGGGGTAGGTTACGAGCAGTACTTC.

At least ten counts were recorded for this clonotype. The gene calls are TRBV30 and TRBJ1-5; D is unresolved. The CDR3 has 14 residues. V was trimmed by 3 bases and J by 0 bases, leaving 9 bases between them. Germline CDR1 and CDR2: GTSNPN and SVGIG (reference sequence). CDR3 sequence reads: CAWRTSFSNQPQHF. CDR3 nucleotide sequence: TGTGCCTGGAGGACGAGCTTTAGCAATCAGCCCCAGCATTTT. The entire variable domain, with the rest obtained from reference TRBV30 and TRBJ1-5, is as follows: SQTIHQWPATLVQPVGSPLSLECTVEGTSNPNLYWYRQAAGRGLQLLFYSVGIGQISSEVPQNLSASRPQDRQFILSSKKLLLSDSGFYLCAWRTSFSNQPQHFGDGTRLSIL.

This clonotype has ten or more counts. The chain couples TRBV19 to TRBJ2-7; D remains ambiguous. The germline CDR1 and CDR2 sequences are LNHDA and SQIVND (reference sequence). Trimming took off 5 bases at V and 6 bases at J, with 11 bases between the two ends. The CDR3 sequence is 12 residues long. CDR3 sequence reads: CASSSGLIEQYF. The CDR3 DNA sequence: TGTGCCAGTAGTTCTGGGTTGATCGAGCAGTACTTC.

A remark on this clonotype: A much bigger clone sits one base away, suggesting this may be a read error. The V call is TRBV6-1, the J call TRBJ2-7; 8 nucleotides match TRBD2. CDR1 MNHNS and CDR2 SASEGT come from the germline V gene. There are 14 residues in the CDR3. With V trimmed by 6 bases and J by 0 bases, 4 bases remained unmatched. CDR3 sequence: CASRAGTSSYEQYF. The CDR3 coding sequence is TGTGCCAGCAGAGCCGGGACTAGCTCCTACGAGCAGTACTTC.

This clonotype was counted at least ten times. The V gene is TRBV6-1, the J gene TRBJ1-5, with TRBD1 matching 7 bases. With 2 bases clipped from V and 0 bases from J, the junction kept 10 bases outside the gene matches. This CDR3 spans 18 amino acids. The germline V gene encodes CDR1 MNHNS and CDR2 SASEGT. CDR3 in DNA: TGTGCCAGCAGTGAACCGGCAGGGGGTCTCTATAGCAATCAGCCCCAGCATTTT. The encoded protein is CASSEPAGGLYSNQPQHF.

About this clonotype itself: Compared with germline, one end of the junction differs, possibly owing to a read error. V gene TRBV7-2 combines with J gene TRBJ1-2; 8 bases map to TRBD1. The CDR3 totals 15 residues. CDR1 and CDR2 from the germline V gene are SGHTA and FQGNSA. CDR3 nucleotides: TGTGCCAGCAGCTTAGCGGGAACAGGGGGAGATGGCCACACCTTC. Residues: CASSLAGTGGDGHTF.

The V and J genes are TRBV3-1 and TRBJ1-1, with D unclear. The CDR3 runs 13 residues. Per the germline V gene, CDR1 is LGHDT and CDR2 is YNNKEL (reference sequence). The V and J ends lost 5 bases and 5 bases respectively, with 12 bases between them. CDR3 DNA: TGTGCCAGCAGCTTGTTGGGGAAGACTGAAGCTTTCTTT. Amino acids: CASSLLGKTEAFF.

This clonotype was detected ten times or more. This chain joins TRBV12-3 or TRBV12-4 and TRBJ2-7; no reliable D call. The CDR3 spans 13 residues. Trimming removed 3 bases at V and 3 bases at J, with 9 bases between. The CDR3 sequence is CASSLGTIYEQYF. In DNA form, the CDR3 reads TGTGCCAGCAGTTTGGGCACCATCTACGAGCAGTACTTC.

This chain joins TRBV29-1 and TRBJ1-1, with D maybe TRBD1 (5 bases). Germline values: CDR1 SQVTM, CDR2 ANQGSEA. V lost 5 bases to trimming and J lost 7 bases, with 17 bases between them. CDR3 length equals 13 residues. The CDR3 DNA is TGCAGCGTTTCGGAGGGAGGGGCAGTTGAAGCTTTCTTT. Its translation: CSVSEGGAVEAFF.

This clonotype was picked up a small number of times. This chain joins TRBV12-3 or TRBV12-4 and TRBJ1-5; perhaps TRBD1 as D (6 bases). This CDR3 has 12 amino acids. The germline V and J ends were trimmed by 6 bases and 5 bases, with 8 bases remaining between them. CDR3 amino acids: CASSHRDQPQHF. For the CDR3, the DNA is TGTGCCAGCAGCCACAGGGATCAGCCCCAGCATTTT.

This clonotype was seen repeatedly, ten times or more. The rearrangement joins TRBV28 to TRBJ2-7; the D call may be TRBD1 or TRBD2 (5 bases each). V lost 6 bases and J 3 bases, leaving 15 bases between the germline ends. The CDR3 length is 14 residues. The V gene's germline CDR1 is MDHEN and CDR2 SYDVKM. CDR3 DNA: TGTGCCAGCAGACGGGACGTCCAAGGCTACGAGCAGTACTTC. Protein product: CASRRDVQGYEQYF. Drawing the rest from reference TRBV28 and TRBJ2-7, the complete variable domain is DVKVTQSSRYLVKRTGEKVFLECVQDMDHENMFWYRQDPGLGLRLIYFSYDVKMKEKGDIPEGYSVSREKKERFSLILESASTNQTSMYLCASRRDVQGYEQYFGPGTRLTVT.

The sample holds a few counts of this clonotype. The V and J genes are TRBV2 and TRBJ1-3, with 8 bases lining up with TRBD1. The trim removed 7 bases at V and 0 bases at J, leaving 5 bases unmatched. From germline, CDR1 is SNHLY and CDR2 FYNNEI. The CDR3 length is 15 residues. This CDR3 is CASKGQVASGNTIYF. The CDR3 region has the DNA TGTGCCAGCAAGGGACAGGTTGCCTCTGGAAACACCATATATTTT. The full variable domain, with the rest looked up from reference TRBV2 and TRBJ1-3, is EPEVTQTPSHQVTQMGQEVILRCVPISNHLYFYWYRQILGQKVEFLVSFYNNEISEKSEIFDDQFSVERPDGSNFTLKIRSTKLEDSAMYFCASKGQVASGNTIYFGEGSWLTVV.

A remark on this clonotype: The junction does not match germline at one end; this may be a read error. The chain links TRBV28 to TRBJ2-4; possibly TRBD1 or TRBD2 for D (5 bases each). This CDR3 comprises 13 residues. Germline V gene lookup returns CDR1 MDHEN and CDR2 SYDVKM. The CDR3, as DNA: TGTGCCACCGAGGGGCAGGGTTCGAACATTAAGTACTTC. This translates into CATEGQGSNIKYF.

This clonotype was counted ten times or more. The chain has TRBV28 and TRBJ1-4, with D maybe TRBD1 (5 bases). The CDR3 contains 16 residues. Trimming removed 2 bases from V and 4 bases from J, with 14 bases in between. Germline V gene sequence: CDR1 MDHEN, CDR2 SYDVKM. The CDR3 region is CASSLEPGGGNEKLFF. DNA for the CDR3: TGTGCCAGCAGTTTAGAACCAGGCGGGGGTAATGAAAAACTGTTTTTT.

In its sample, this clonotype was seen a few times. This chain connects TRBV4-2 to TRBJ2-4; D is unresolved. The ends were cut back, 3 bases at V and 1 base at J, with 7 bases in the middle. This CDR3 is 14 amino acids long. Germline V gene sequence: CDR1 LGHNA, CDR2 YNFKEQ. Here the CDR3 DNA reads TGTGCCAGCAGCCAGGTCAATGCCAAAAACATTCAGTACTTC. Protein product: CASSQVNAKNIQYF.

This clonotype was detected ten times or more. The chain employs TRBV28 and TRBJ2-7; D perhaps matches TRBD2 (5 bases). This CDR3 has 14 residues. V was cut by 6 bases and J by 3 bases, with 15 bases left in between. CDR1 is MDHEN, CDR2 SYDVKM, per germline. CDR3 in amino acids: CASRRYGRDYEQYF. In DNA form, the CDR3 reads TGTGCCAGCAGAAGGTATGGCCGGGACTACGAGCAGTACTTC.

This clonotype has at least ten counts. This chain connects TRBV19 to TRBJ1-1; no definite D call. Trimming removed 2 bases from V and 4 bases from J, with 8 bases in between. Per germline, CDR1 LNHDA and CDR2 SQIVND (reference sequence). The CDR3 is 13 residues long. In DNA form, the CDR3 reads TGTGCCAGTAGTATAAAGGAATTCACTGAAGCTTTCTTT. Translated: CASSIKEFTEAFF.

This clonotype showed up many times. V is TRBV6-5 and J is TRBJ2-7; perhaps TRBD1 as D (6 bases). Trimming pared 6 bases from V and 7 bases from J, leaving 13 bases between. Germline CDR1 is MNHEY and CDR2 is SVGAGI. This CDR3 spans 12 amino acids. The chain's CDR3 is CASRGAAREQYF. The CDR3 nucleotides are TGTGCCAGCAGGGGGGCGGCGAGAGAGCAGTACTTC.

This clonotype was recorded many times. The chain carries TRBV19 and TRBJ2-7; 9 bases fit TRBD2. The CDR3 is 15 amino acids. The trim removed 9 bases at V and 3 bases at J, leaving 12 bases unmatched. Germline V gene sequence: CDR1 LNHDA, CDR2 SQIVND (reference sequence). This CDR3 reads CASTLKVAGVYEQYF. As DNA, the CDR3 is TGTGCCAGCACCCTCAAGGTAGCGGGAGTCTACGAGCAGTACTTC.

This clonotype was observed many times. A much bigger clone sits one base away, suggesting this may be a read error. The chain recombines TRBV27 with TRBJ1-6; 11 bases align to TRBD1. CDR1 is MNHEY, CDR2 SMNVEV, per germline (reference sequence). The CDR3 is 16 amino acids. CDR3 sequence reads: CASSSPGTGGSSLLHF. For the CDR3, the DNA is TGTGCCAGCAGTTCCCCCGGGACAGGGGGGAGTTCACTCCTCCACTTT.

This clonotype was seen repeatedly, ten times or more. The V gene is TRBV15, the J gene TRBJ1-5; D perhaps matches TRBD1 (5 bases). CDR1 is LNHNV, CDR2 YYDKDF, per germline (reference sequence). Trimming stripped 5 bases from V and 5 bases from J, with 13 bases between. The CDR3 runs to 14 residues. CDR3 sequence: CATSGGRRDQPQHF. Written as DNA, the CDR3 is TGTGCCACCAGCGGGGGACGTAGAGATCAGCCCCAGCATTTT.

The sample holds many counts of this clonotype. The genes are TRBV7-8 and TRBJ2-7, with TRBD2 identical over 8 bases. V lost 5 bases and J lost 6; bases outside the gene matches: 6. Germline CDR1 SGHVS, CDR2 FQNEAQ. CDR3 length: 13 amino acids. The CDR3: CASSRGGHPEQYF. The CDR3, as DNA: TGTGCCAGCAGCCGGGGGGGACACCCCGAGCAGTACTTC.